This paragraph covers one TCR beta chain sequence. The CDR3 has 11 amino acids. The V and J ends lost 8 bases and 3 bases respectively, with 7 bases between them. The germline gives CDR1 MNHEY, CDR2 SVGAGI. The data originate from a study of blood T cell repertoires in COVID-19. Overall study context: Nucleic acid was either cDNA or gDNA, and it came from T cells, B-cell-depleted T cells, or PBMCs.

The assay was immunoSEQ multiplex PCR, and TCRdb's table has in-frame clones only and misses some. Altogether around 320,000 clones are present, approximately 89% being singletons, with the ten largest covering 11%. The chain couples TRBV6-5 to TRBJ1-1; D unclear. The sequenced material came from peripheral blood. The source of this sequence is a woman in her twenties or thirties with COVID-19, enrolled during active disease. The chain's CDR3 is CASYSYTEAFF. The CDR3 coding sequence is TGTGCCAGCTATAGTTACACTGAAGCTTTCTTT.